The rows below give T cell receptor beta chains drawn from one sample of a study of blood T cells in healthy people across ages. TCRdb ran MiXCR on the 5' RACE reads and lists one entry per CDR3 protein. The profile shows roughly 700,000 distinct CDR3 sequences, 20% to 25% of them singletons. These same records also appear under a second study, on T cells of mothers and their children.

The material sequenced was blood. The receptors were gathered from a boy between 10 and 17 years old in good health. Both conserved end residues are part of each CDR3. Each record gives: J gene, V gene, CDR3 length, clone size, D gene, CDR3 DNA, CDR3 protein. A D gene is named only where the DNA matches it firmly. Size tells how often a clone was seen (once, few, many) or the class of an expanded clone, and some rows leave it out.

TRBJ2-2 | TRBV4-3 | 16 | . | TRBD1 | TGCGCCAGCAGCCGCCACCGACAGGGCGACACCGGGGAGCTGTTTTTT | CASSRHRQGDTGELFF
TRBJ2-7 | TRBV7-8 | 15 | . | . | TGTGCCAGCAGCTTCGGACTTGAACGGCCCTACGAGCAGTACTTC | CASSFGLERPYEQYF
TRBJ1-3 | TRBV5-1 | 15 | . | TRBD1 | TGCGCCAGCAGCCCCCGGACAGGGGGAGAAAACACCATATATTTT | CASSPRTGGENTIYF
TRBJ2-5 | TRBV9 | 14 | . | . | TGTGCCAGCAGCGTAGGAGTGTACCAAGAGACCCAGTACTTC | CASSVGVYQETQYF
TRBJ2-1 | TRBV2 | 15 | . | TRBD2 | TGTGCCAGCAGTGAATGGGCGGTAGCGGGAAATGAGCAGTTCTTC | CASSEWAVAGNEQFF
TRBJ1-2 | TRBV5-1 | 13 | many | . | TGCGCCAGCAGCGTGCAGGGAAACTATGGCTACACCTTC | CASSVQGNYGYTF
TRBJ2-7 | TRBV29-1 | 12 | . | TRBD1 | TGCAGCGTTGTGAGACAGGGGTTCGAGCAGTACTTC | CSVVRQGFEQYF
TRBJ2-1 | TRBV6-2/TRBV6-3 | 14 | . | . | TGTGCCAGCAGTTACTTCTCACCCTACAATGAGCAGTTCTTC | CASSYFSPYNEQFF
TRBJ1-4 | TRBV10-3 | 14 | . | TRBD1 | TGTGCCATCAGGAATCAGGGGGGGAATGAAAAACTGTTTTTT | CAIRNQGGNEKLFF
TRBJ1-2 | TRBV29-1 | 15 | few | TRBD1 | TGCAGCGTTGAAGATCCCCCGACAGGGATTGACGGCTACACCTTC | CSVEDPPTGIDGYTF
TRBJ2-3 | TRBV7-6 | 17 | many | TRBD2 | TGTGCCAGCAGCCCTTTCACCATAGCGGGAGGGGGAGATACGCAGTATTTT | CASSPFTIAGGGDTQYF
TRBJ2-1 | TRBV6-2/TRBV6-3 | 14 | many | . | TGTGCCAGCAGTTACTCGAACAGGGGAGGCGAGCAGTTCTTC | CASSYSNRGGEQFF
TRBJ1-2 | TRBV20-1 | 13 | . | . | TGCAGTGCTAGACTGGACGCAGCCTATGGCTACACCTTC | CSARLDAAYGYTF
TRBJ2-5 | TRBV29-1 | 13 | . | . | TGCAGCGTGGAGGGAAACTATCAAGAGACCCAGTACTTC | CSVEGNYQETQYF
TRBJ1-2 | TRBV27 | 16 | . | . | TGTGCCAGCAGTTTCGCTCCGGGGGTCGCTAACTATGGCTACACCTTC | CASSFAPGVANYGYTF
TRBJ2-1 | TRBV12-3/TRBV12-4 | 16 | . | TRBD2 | TGTGCCAGCAGTTTAGGGGGACTAGCGGCTTACAATGAGCAGTTCTTC | CASSLGGLAAYNEQFF
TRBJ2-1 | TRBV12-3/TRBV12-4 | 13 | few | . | TGTGCCAGCAGCGAGAGTGGTGTCAATGAGCAGTTCTTC | CASSESGVNEQFF
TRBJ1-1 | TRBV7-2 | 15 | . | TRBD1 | TGTGCCAGCAGCCTGGGGACAGGGGGAGACACTGAAGCTTTCTTT | CASSLGTGGDTEAFF
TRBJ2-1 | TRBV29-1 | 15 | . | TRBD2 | TGCAGCGTTCGTTCCCTAGCGGGGGGATGGAATGAGCAGTTCTTC | CSVRSLAGGWNEQFF
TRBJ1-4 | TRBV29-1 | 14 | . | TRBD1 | TGCAGCGTCTCCGCGGGGACAGGGGGTGAAAAACTGTTTTTT | CSVSAGTGGEKLFF
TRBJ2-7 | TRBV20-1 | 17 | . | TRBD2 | TGCAGTGCTACGAGGGGGACTAGCGGGAGGCCCCCCTACGAGCAGTACTTC | CSATRGTSGRPPYEQYF
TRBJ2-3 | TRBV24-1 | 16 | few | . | TGTGCCACCAGTGATTTAGTAAGCATCGGGACAGATACGCAGTATTTT | CATSDLVSIGTDTQYF
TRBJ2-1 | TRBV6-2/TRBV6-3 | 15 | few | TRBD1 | TGTGCCAGCAGCTCTGACAGGGTTGACAACAATGAGCAGTTCTTC | CASSSDRVDNNEQFF
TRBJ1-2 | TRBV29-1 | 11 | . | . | TGCAGCGACGGACAGAATCTTGGCTACACCTTC | CSDGQNLGYTF
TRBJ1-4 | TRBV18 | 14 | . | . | TGTGCCAGCTCACCACCGATCGGATCTGAAAAACTGTTTTTT | CASSPPIGSEKLFF
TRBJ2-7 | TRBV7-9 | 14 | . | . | TGTGCCAGCAGCTTAGATATCCGGGAAGAGGAGCAGTACTTC | CASSLDIREEEQYF
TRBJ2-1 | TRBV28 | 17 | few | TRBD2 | TGTGCCAGCAGCTCAAGCGGGAGGGCCCTATTGGACAATGAGCAGTTCTTC | CASSSSGRALLDNEQFF
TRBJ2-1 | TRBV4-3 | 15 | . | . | TGCGCCAGCGGGCCCGCAAGCGACCCGTACAATGAGCAGTTCTTC | CASGPASDPYNEQFF
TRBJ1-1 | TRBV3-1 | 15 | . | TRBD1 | TGTGCCAGCAGCCAAGCCAGGGGGCGCAACACTGAAGCTTTCTTT | CASSQARGRNTEAFF
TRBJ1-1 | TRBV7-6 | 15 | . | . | TGTGCCAGCAGCTTTGGTCAGGGATCGGGCACTGAAGCTTTCTTT | CASSFGQGSGTEAFF
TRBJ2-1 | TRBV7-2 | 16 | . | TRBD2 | TGTGCCAGCAGCTTGCGTAGCGGGAGTTTTGTCAATGAGCAGTTCTTC | CASSLRSGSFVNEQFF
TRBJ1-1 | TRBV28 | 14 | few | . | TGTGCCACATCCAGTGGGCGTTTTGGAGGGCGGGCTTTCTTT | CATSSGRFGGRAFF
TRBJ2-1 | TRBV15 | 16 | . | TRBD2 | TGTGCCACCAGCCACCGACTAGCGGGGGTTGATTATGAGCAGTTCTTC | CATSHRLAGVDYEQFF